The 19 T cell receptor beta chains listed next were all sequenced from one sample in a study of control samples from healthy donors and cancer patients. TCRdb keeps only in-frame clones here, not all; method: immunoSEQ multiplex PCR. Among tens of thousands of clones listed, around 95% were seen once. The sequencing sample was made of blood. These receptors all stem from a woman in her late teens or twenties in good health.

CDR3 nucleotides: TGTGCCAGCAGCCTACGACACCATCCGAAATACAGGGGACACGGCTACACCTTC. It codes for CASSLRHHPKYRGHGYTF. V usage is TRBV3-1 (or the pseudogene TRBV3-2) and J usage is TRBJ1-2; TRBD1 aligns across 7 bases. The CDR3 is 18 amino acids. The germline V gene has CDR1 LGHDT and CDR2 YNNKEL (reference sequence). Trimming took 4 bases from V and 8 from J; bases not matched to a gene: 22.

The chain has TRBV4-1 and TRBJ1-3; D unresolved. CDR3 size: 16 residues. Germline-derived CDR1 and CDR2 are MGHRA and YSYEKL. Between the trimmed V and J ends, which lost 0 bases and 0 bases, there was a span of 9 bases. The CDR3, as DNA: TGCGCCAGCAGCCAAGACCCCAGGAACTCTGGAAACACCATATATTTT. Amino acid sequence: CASSQDPRNSGNTIYF.

The chain has TRBV5-4 and TRBJ2-1; TRBD2 agrees at 8 bases. J was trimmed by 7 bases and V by 4 bases; bases with no gene match: 10. The CDR3 has 15 amino acids. Germline CDR1 SGHNT, CDR2 YYREEE (reference sequence). The CDR3 DNA follows: TGTGCCAGCAGCCTCGGGGGGGCCAATAGTAATGAGCAGTTCTTC. Its protein product is CASSLGGANSNEQFF.

The chain uses TRBV6-5 and TRBJ2-3; D gene ambiguous. Germline assignment: CDR1 MNHEY and CDR2 SVGAGI. CDR3 length: 15 residues. V shed 0 bases and J shed 0 bases, with 7 bases lying between them. The CDR3 DNA sequence: TGTGCCAGCAGTTACTCGCAGACCAGCACAGATACGCAGTATTTT. This sequence encodes CASSYSQTSTDTQYF.

A few counts support this clone. The gene calls are TRBV30 and TRBJ1-1; D perhaps matches TRBD1 (5 bases). The germline gives CDR1 GTSNPN, CDR2 SVGIG (reference sequence). The CDR3 is 13 residues long. The V gene lost 4 bases and the J gene lost 3 bases, with 12 bases spanning the gap. The CDR3 region is CAWNGRGDTEAFF. DNA for the CDR3: TGTGCCTGGAATGGAAGAGGGGACACTGAAGCTTTCTTT.

The chain couples TRBV4-3 to TRBJ1-2; D is unresolved. Germline V gene lookup returns CDR1 LGHNA and CDR2 YSLEER. With 0 bases removed from V and 2 bases from J, the gap between germline ends came to 13 bases. CDR3 length equals 16 residues. CDR3 loop: CASSQEGVMGNYGYTF. The DNA for the CDR3 is TGCGCCAGCAGCCAAGAAGGAGTAATGGGAAACTATGGCTACACCTTC.

CDR3 region: CASSSPRVTYGNTIYF. DNA for the CDR3: TGTGCCAGCAGTTCGCCCAGGGTGACCTACGGAAACACCATATATTTT. This chain connects TRBV28 to TRBJ1-3; maybe TRBD1 (5 bases). Germline V CDR1 and CDR2: MDHEN, SYDVKM. The length of the CDR3 is 16 residues. V lost 4 bases and J lost 4, with 17 bases in between.

The V and J genes are TRBV7-2 and TRBJ2-1; 13 nucleotides agree with TRBD2. Germline V CDR1 and CDR2: SGHTA, FQGNSA. V dropped 3 bases and J dropped 7; count of bases not matched to a gene: 3. The CDR3 length is 15 residues. CDR3: CASSFTSGGANEQFF. DNA of the CDR3: TGTGCCAGCAGCTTTACTAGCGGGGGGGCGAATGAGCAGTTCTTC.

This rearrangement joins TRBV10-2 to TRBJ1-1, with 9 nucleotides matching TRBD1. This CDR3 is 12 amino acids long. Germline values: CDR1 WSHSY, CDR2 SAAADI. J was trimmed by 12 bases and V by 5 bases; bases with no gene match: 7. CDR3 coding DNA: TGCGCCAGCAGTTCGGGACAGGGCGGTACTTTCTTT. Its protein product is CASSSGQGGTFF.

The chain uses TRBV27 and TRBJ2-1; D may be TRBD1 or TRBD2 (5 bases each). Deletions cut 3 bases from V and 8 bases from J, with 14 bases between. The CDR3 contains 14 residues. Germline assignment: CDR1 MNHEY and CDR2 SMNVEV (reference sequence). CDR3 sequence reads: CASSFYPGTDEQFF. The CDR3 nucleotides read TGTGCCAGCAGTTTTTACCCCGGGACGGATGAGCAGTTCTTC.

The rearrangement joins TRBV4-2 to TRBJ1-4; 8 positions match TRBD1. The CDR3 contains 15 residues. The V segment lost 3 bases and the J segment 7 bases; nucleotides outside the gene matches: 7. CDR1 and CDR2 (germline): LGHNA, YNFKEQ. In nucleotides, the CDR3 is TGTGCCAGCAGCCAGGGGGGACAGGTTTCTGAAAAACTGTTTTTT. It yields the protein CASSQGGQVSEKLFF.

This clone was recorded only once. The chain uses TRBV3-1 (or the pseudogene TRBV3-2) and TRBJ2-1; 11 positions match TRBD1. The CDR3 extends over 16 amino acids. Losses at the gene ends were 1 base for V and 4 bases for J; bases not matched to a gene: 3. In germline, CDR1 is LGHDT, CDR2 YNNKEL (reference sequence). The CDR3 DNA reads TGTGCCAGCAGCCAAGGGGACAGGGGGATATACAATGAGCAGTTCTTC. Protein sequence: CASSQGDRGIYNEQFF.

The rearrangement joins TRBV6-2 or TRBV6-3 to TRBJ1-1; D is possibly TRBD1 (5 bases). This CDR3 comprises 14 residues. Germline V CDR1 and CDR2: MNHEY, SVGEGT. Trimming cost V 4 bases and J 3 bases, with 12 bases left between them. The CDR3 region has the DNA TGTGCCAGCAGTTTCTTTGGGGGTGACACTGAAGCTTTCTTT. This codes for CASSFFGGDTEAFF.

The rearrangement uses TRBV7-8 and TRBJ2-5; 8 bases match TRBD2. With 6 bases clipped from V and 2 bases from J, the junction kept 8 bases outside the gene matches. The CDR3 contains 15 residues. Germline loops: CDR1 SGHVS, CDR2 FQNEAQ. The CDR3 DNA is TGTGCCAGCAGTCGTGTACTAGCGGAACAAGAGACCCAGTACTTC. It yields the protein CASSRVLAEQETQYF. The complete variable domain, with remaining parts taken from reference TRBV7-8 and TRBJ2-5, reads GAGVSQSPRYKVAKRGQDVALRCDPISGHVSLFWYQQALGQGPEFLTYFQNEAQLDKSGLPSDRFFAERPEGSVSTLKIQRTQQEDSAVYLCASSRVLAEQETQYFGPGTRLLVL.

V gene TRBV30 combines with J gene TRBJ2-5; 7 bases match TRBD2. The trim removed 0 bases at V and 2 bases at J, leaving 6 bases unmatched. CDR1 GTSNPN and CDR2 SVGIG come from the germline V gene (reference sequence). The CDR3 is 15 residues long. The CDR3 nucleotides are TGTGCCTGGAGTGTCACTAGCGCCTTTCAAGAGACCCAGTACTTC. Its protein product is CAWSVTSAFQETQYF.

This chain connects TRBV28 to TRBJ1-4; D perhaps matches TRBD1 (6 bases). Germline values: CDR1 MDHEN, CDR2 SYDVKM. V gave up 2 bases and J gave up 6 bases, with 19 bases separating them. The CDR3 contains 17 residues. The CDR3 protein is CASSLIGVGRGDEKLFF. The DNA of the CDR3 is TGTGCCAGCAGTTTAATCGGGGTCGGCAGGGGAGATGAAAAACTGTTTTTT.

This clone has just one count. The chain uses TRBV25-1 and TRBJ1-2; D is unresolved. V gave up 3 bases and J gave up 8 bases, with 10 bases separating them. CDR1 and CDR2 (germline): MGHDK, SYGVNS. There are 12 residues in the CDR3. The CDR3 DNA follows: TGTGCCAGCAGTGAGGAGGGATTGGGCTACACCTTC. It specifies CASSEEGLGYTF.

The chain has TRBV18 and TRBJ1-1, with 8 nucleotides matching TRBD1. Per the germline V gene, CDR1 is KGHSH and CDR2 is LQKENI. The CDR3 length is 12 residues. The ends lost 6 bases at V and 4 bases at J; junction bases unmatched: 1. CDR3 bases: TGTGCCAGCTCTGGACAGGGCACTGAAGCTTTCTTT. Its protein is CASSGQGTEAFF.

The chain couples TRBV6-5 to TRBJ2-1, with D perhaps TRBD2 (6 bases). V shed 6 bases and J shed 6 bases, with 18 bases lying between them. Germline CDR1 reads MNHEY; CDR2 reads SVGAGI. The CDR3 contains 15 residues. The CDR3 DNA sequence: TGTGCCAGCAGACCCGCGGGCGGGGAGAGCAATGAGCAGTTCTTC. Amino acid sequence: CASRPAGGESNEQFF.